This T cell receptor (beta chain) was recovered during a study of memory CD4+ T cells and cytomegalovirus serostatus. This clone came up a few times. CDR3 length equals 14 residues. Per germline, CDR1 SQVTM and CDR2 ANQGSEA. Trimming pared 6 bases from V and 2 bases from J, leaving 16 bases between. Assay: immunoSEQ multiplex PCR; the TCRdb copy retains only in-frame clones and omits some. The data hold around 76,000 clones, with around 78% observed a single time. Single viable CD3+CD4+CD8-CD45RO+ cells were sorted as the memory CD4+ T cells. The gene calls are TRBV29-1 and TRBJ1-1; D call uncertain. This receptor was obtained from an adult in good health and CMV-seropositive. The sample taken for sequencing was memory CD4+ T cells from blood. This chain's CDR3 is CSVRSRTDNTEAFF. The DNA of the CDR3 is TGCAGCGTCCGATCCAGGACGGACAACACTGAAGCTTTCTTT.